This T cell receptor (beta chain) derives from a study of vaccination effects on CD4 cells after COVID-19. Antigen-specific CD4+ T cell clonotypes were called by their expansion after viral peptide-pool culture in ViraFEST. Following 10 days of culture, CD4+ T cells were isolated. Prior SARS-CoV-2 infection was absent in the vaccine recipients, as shown by negative nucleocapsid antibodies. A few million PBMC were placed in each well, which was supplemented with roughly 10 IU/ml IL-2 and around 9.9 ug/ml peptides. On both days 3 and 7, half of the culture medium was replaced with IL-2 medium. A note on this clone: Its antigen is as yet unknown.

Deletions cut 0 bases from V and 0 bases from J, with 9 bases between. Germline CDR1 MNHEY, CDR2 SMNVEV (reference sequence). There are 16 residues in the CDR3. Clones were read by immunoSEQ multiplex PCR, and TCRdb kept only the in-frame ones, dropping some. There are about 41,000 clones in the sample; 77% occur only once, and 2.5% to 3% lies in the top ten. Study-wide findings and caveats: Nearly all vaccine-induced clones in healthy recipients recognized only SARS-CoV-2. Both infection-induced and vaccine-induced clones contracted markedly at late post-vaccination timepoints.

Sample: CD4+ T cells from PBMCs cultured with HCoV-NL63 spike peptides, taken before COVID-19 vaccination. The chain combines TRBV27 with TRBJ1-3; the D gene is possibly TRBD1 (5 bases). This clonotype was obtained from a human donor who received a COVID-19 vaccine. The CDR3 here is CASSLSGQSSGNTIYF. The CDR3 DNA follows: TGTGCCAGCAGTTTATCCGGACAAAGCTCTGGAAACACCATATATTTT.